This is a list of T cell receptor beta chains from one sample in a study of blood T cell repertoires in COVID-19. The table came from immunoSEQ multiplex PCR; TCRdb's copy has only in-frame clones and leaves some out. The sample consists of over 100,000 clones, 86% of them appearing once. Sequenced input: peripheral blood. These receptors all stem from a man aged 40-55 years with acute or convalescent COVID-19. The CDR3 runs from the conserved cysteine through the conserved F or W.

CDR3 protein: CATSRDRWGQSGSQQYF
J gene: TRBJ2-7
V gene: TRBV15

CDR3 protein: CASSESAGDQPQHF
J gene: TRBJ1-5
V gene: TRBV10-2

CDR3 protein: CASGTSAYEQYF
J gene: TRBJ2-7
V gene: TRBV19

CDR3 protein: CASSAATGGYGYTF
J gene: TRBJ1-2
V gene: TRBV9

CDR3 protein: CAIRADEGGGNTIYF
J gene: TRBJ1-3
V gene: TRBV10-3

CDR3 protein: CATQDRGRGEAFF
J gene: TRBJ1-1
V gene: TRBV6-5

CDR3 protein: CASSPTGTGFRDIQYF
J gene: TRBJ2-4
V gene: TRBV18

CDR3 protein: CASSLNRWSYEQYF
J gene: TRBJ2-7
V gene: TRBV11-2

CDR3 protein: CASSPLAGGSREQYF
J gene: TRBJ2-7
V gene: TRBV5-6

CDR3 protein: CSVSTGGSYEQYF
J gene: TRBJ2-7
V gene: TRBV29-1

CDR3 protein: CASSLGVTDTQYF
J gene: TRBJ2-3
V gene: TRBV27

CDR3 protein: CASSQGQMTGFTGANVLTF
J gene: TRBJ2-6
V gene: TRBV3-1/TRBV3-2

CDR3 protein: CAWDPGTSGRTDTQYF
J gene: TRBJ2-3
V gene: TRBV30

CDR3 protein: CASSDRLAGYAGELFF
J gene: TRBJ2-2
V gene: TRBV5-4